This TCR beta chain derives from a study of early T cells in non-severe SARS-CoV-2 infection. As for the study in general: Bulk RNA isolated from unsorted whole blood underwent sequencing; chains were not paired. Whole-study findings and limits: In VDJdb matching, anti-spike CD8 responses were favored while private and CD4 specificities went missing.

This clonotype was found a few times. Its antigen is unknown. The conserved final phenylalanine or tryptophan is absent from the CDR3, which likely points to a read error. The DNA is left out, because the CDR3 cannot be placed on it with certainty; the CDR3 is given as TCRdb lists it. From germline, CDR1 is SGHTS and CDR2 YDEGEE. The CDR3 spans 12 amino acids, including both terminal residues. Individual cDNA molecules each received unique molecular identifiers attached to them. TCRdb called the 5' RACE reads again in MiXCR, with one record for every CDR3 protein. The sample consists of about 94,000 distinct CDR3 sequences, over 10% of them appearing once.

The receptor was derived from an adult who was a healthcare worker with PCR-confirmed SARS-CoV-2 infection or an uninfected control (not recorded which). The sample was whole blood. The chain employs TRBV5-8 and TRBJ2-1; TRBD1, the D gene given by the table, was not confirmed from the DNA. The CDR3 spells CASGLTSFAPSA.